This T cell receptor beta chain is from a study of OX40 agonist ivuxolimab in advanced cancers. Across the study: Ivuxolimab, which is an agonistic anti-OX40 (CD134) antibody, was administered to the patients.

Sequencing was performed with immunoSEQ multiplex PCR; in TCRdb, only in-frame clones are kept and a portion is missing. This table holds around 30,000 clones, about 86% found once. Germline CDR1 and CDR2: LNHDA and SQIVND (reference sequence). This CDR3 has 17 amino acids. Trimming took 4 bases from V and 4 from J; bases not matched to a gene: 12. The source material was CD4+ or CD8+ T cells sorted from blood, sampled in a trial of the OX40 agonist ivuxolimab. The chain uses TRBV19 and TRBJ2-5, with 10 bases matching TRBD2. The receptor comes from an adult with an advanced solid tumor such as melanoma, head and neck, liver or kidney cancer. This chain's CDR3 is CASSTGLAVPQLETQYF. The DNA of the CDR3 is TGTGCCAGTAGTACAGGACTAGCGGTTCCCCAATTAGAGACCCAGTACTTC.